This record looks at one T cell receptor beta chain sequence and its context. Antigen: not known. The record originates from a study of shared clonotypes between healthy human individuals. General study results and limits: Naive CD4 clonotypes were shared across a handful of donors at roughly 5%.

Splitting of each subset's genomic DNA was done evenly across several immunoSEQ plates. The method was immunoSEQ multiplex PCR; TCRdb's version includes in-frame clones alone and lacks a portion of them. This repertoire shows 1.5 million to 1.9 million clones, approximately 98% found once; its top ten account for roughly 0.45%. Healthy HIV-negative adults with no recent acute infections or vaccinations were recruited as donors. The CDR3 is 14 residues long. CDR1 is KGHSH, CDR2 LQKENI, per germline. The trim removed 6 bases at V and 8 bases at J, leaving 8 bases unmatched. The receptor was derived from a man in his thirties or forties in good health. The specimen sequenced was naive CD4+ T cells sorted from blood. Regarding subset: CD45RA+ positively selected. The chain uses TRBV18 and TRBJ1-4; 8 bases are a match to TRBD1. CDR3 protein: CASSMDRDFEKLFF. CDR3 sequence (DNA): TGTGCCAGCTCGATGGACAGGGATTTCGAAAAACTGTTTTTT.